The 15 T cell receptor beta chains presented below share a single source sample, sequenced in a study of shared clonotypes between healthy human individuals. Some clones are missing from TCRdb's copy, which holds only in-frame ones; the method was immunoSEQ multiplex PCR. The sample has under 350,000 clones; around 90% are singletons. What was sequenced was memory CD8+ T cells sorted from blood. Noted subset: CD45RO+ cells pooled with CCR7-negative TemRA cells. The source is a man aged 18 to 29 in good health.

The chain uses TRBV4-1 and TRBJ2-5; TRBD2 matches 10 bases. Germline-derived CDR1 and CDR2 are MGHRA and YSYEKL. The CDR3 totals 16 residues. Trimming took 4 bases from V and 2 from J; bases not matched to a gene: 7. In DNA, the CDR3 is TGCGCCAGCAGCCTGTCCAAGACTAGCGGGCAAGAGACCCAGTACTTC. Amino acids: CASSLSKTSGQETQYF.

The chain recombines TRBV5-4 with TRBJ1-2, with D possibly TRBD1 on 6 matching bases. The CDR3 covers 13 residues. The V and J ends lost 2 bases and 8 bases respectively, with 13 bases between them. CDR1 is SGHNT, CDR2 YYREEE, per germline (reference sequence). DNA for the CDR3: TGTGCCAGCAGCTTACAGGGCGGGATGGGCTACACCTTC. Its translation: CASSLQGGMGYTF. The whole variable domain, remainder taken from reference TRBV5-4 and TRBJ1-2, is ETGVTQSPTHLIKTRGQQVTLRCSSQSGHNTVSWYQQALGQGPQFIFQYYREEENGRGNFPPRFSGLQFPNYSSELNVNALELDDSALYLCASSLQGGMGYTFGSGTRLTVV.

Worth noting for this clone: A junction boundary mismatches the germline segment, possibly from a read error. J is TRBJ2-3 and V is TRBV7-2, with 9 bases lining up with TRBD2. The CDR3 length is 17 residues. CDR1 SGHTA and CDR2 FQGNSA come from the germline V gene. CDR3 nucleotides: TGTGCCAGCACCTTATGGGCAGTAGCGGGAGTAGCAGATACGCAGTATTTT. It yields the protein CASTLWAVAGVADTQYF.

Regarding this clone: This same CDR3 is encoded by further DNA sequences in the sample. This sequence joins TRBV13 and TRBJ2-1; D perhaps matches TRBD1 (6 bases). The germline V gene has CDR1 PRHDT and CDR2 FYEKMQ (reference sequence). CDR3 size: 15 residues. Trimming took off 1 base at V and 2 bases at J, with 9 bases between the two ends. The CDR3 nucleotides are TGTGCCAGCAGCTTAGAAGGGGGACCCTACAATGAGCAGTTCTTC. Amino acids: CASSLEGGPYNEQFF. Full variable domain (rest looked up from reference TRBV13 and TRBJ2-1): AAGVIQSPRHLIKEKRETATLKCYPIPRHDTVYWYQQGPGQDPQFLISFYEKMQSDKGSIPDRFSAQQFSDYHSELNMSSLELGDSALYFCASSLEGGPYNEQFFGPGTRLTVL.

J is TRBJ1-3 and V is TRBV28; tentatively, D is TRBD1 (6 bases). V lost 6 bases to trimming and J lost 0 bases, with 12 bases between them. This CDR3 comprises 15 residues. CDR1 and CDR2 from the germline V gene are MDHEN and SYDVKM. In nucleotides, the CDR3 is TGTGCCAGCAGGTTCGACAGGACCTCTGGAAACACCATATATTTT. It is translated as CASRFDRTSGNTIYF. Full variable domain (remainder filled in from reference TRBV28 and TRBJ1-3): DVKVTQSSRYLVKRTGEKVFLECVQDMDHENMFWYRQDPGLGLRLIYFSYDVKMKEKGDIPEGYSVSREKKERFSLILESASTNQTSMYLCASRFDRTSGNTIYFGEGSWLTVV.

In its sample, this clone was seen once. The same CDR3 also results from other DNA sequences found in this sample. The chain links TRBV6-1 to TRBJ1-2; TRBD1 is a possible D gene (6 bases). V was pared by 6 bases and J by 2 bases, with 10 bases between. The CDR3 runs 13 residues. Germline lookup yields CDR1 MNHNS and CDR2 SASEGT. The CDR3 coding sequence is TGTGCCAGCAGCGAAACAGGGAACTATGGCTACACCTTC. This sequence encodes CASSETGNYGYTF.

The chain carries TRBV5-1 and TRBJ1-5, with no clear D. This CDR3 has 14 amino acids. Trimming took off 4 bases at V and 3 bases at J, with 11 bases between the two ends. Germline loops: CDR1 SGHRS, CDR2 YFSETQ. This chain's CDR3 is CASSPETYNQPQHF. The CDR3 DNA reads as TGCGCCAGCAGCCCCGAGACCTACAATCAGCCCCAGCATTTT.

V is TRBV30 and J is TRBJ1-4; the D is unclear. The CDR3 consists of 13 residues. V was clipped by 6 bases and J by 0 bases, with 8 bases between them. Germline lookup yields CDR1 GTSNPN and CDR2 SVGIG (reference sequence). In DNA form, the CDR3 reads TGTGCCTGCCGAAACCCAACTAATGAAAAACTGTTTTTT. This encodes CACRNPTNEKLFF.

A single count supports this clone. The chain recombines TRBV5-1 with TRBJ2-3; TRBD2 matches at 14 bases. V was clipped by 0 bases and J by 3 bases; unmatched bases: 3. The CDR3 extends over 17 amino acids. Looked up from germline, CDR1 is SGHRS and CDR2 is YFSETQ. The DNA of the CDR3 is TGCGCCAGCAGCTTGGGACTAGCGGGAGGGATAACAGATACGCAGTATTTT. It yields the protein CASSLGLAGGITDTQYF.

CDR3 DNA sequence: TGTGCTAGTGGTTGGGAGTGGAATGAGCAGTTCTTC. Protein sequence: CASGWEWNEQFF. The chain uses TRBV12-5 and TRBJ2-1, with TRBD2 as a possible D gene (5 bases). The CDR3 covers 12 residues. Trimming removed 4 bases at V and 7 bases at J, with 8 bases between. The germline V gene encodes CDR1 LGHNT and CDR2 FRNRAP. The variable domain in full, completed from reference TRBV12-5 and TRBJ2-1, reads DARVTQTPRHKVTEMGQEVTMRCQPILGHNTVFWYRQTMMQGLELLAYFRNRAPLDDSGMPKDRFSAEMPDATLATLKIQPSEPRDSAVYFCASGWEWNEQFFGPGTRLTVL.

CDR3 nucleotides: TGTGCCAGCAGTTTAACTGGGACTAATGAAAAACTGTTTTTT. Translating it yields CASSLTGTNEKLFF. This rearrangement joins TRBV27 to TRBJ1-4; D remains ambiguous. V was shortened by 2 bases and J by 2 bases, with 6 bases between the two germline ends. This CDR3 is built from 14 residues. From germline, CDR1 is MNHEY and CDR2 SMNVEV (reference sequence). The complete variable domain, with remaining parts taken from reference TRBV27 and TRBJ1-4, reads EAQVTQNPRYLITVTGKKLTVTCSQNMNHEYMSWYRQDPGLGLRQIYYSMNVEVTDKGDVPEGYKVSRKEKRNFPLILESPSPNQTSLYFCASSLTGTNEKLFFGSGTQLSVL.

The chain combines TRBV27 with TRBJ2-7; D perhaps matches TRBD2 (5 bases). CDR3 length equals 13 residues. CDR1 is MNHEY, CDR2 SMNVEV, per germline (reference sequence). The germline V and J ends were trimmed by 5 bases and 4 bases, with 12 bases remaining between them. This CDR3 reads CASSTTREYEQYF. CDR3 nucleotide sequence: TGTGCCAGCAGTACAACTAGGGAGTACGAGCAGTACTTC.

This clone has only one observation. V is TRBV10-3 and J is TRBJ2-2; D is uncertain. Per the germline V gene, CDR1 is ENHRY and CDR2 is SYGVKD. The CDR3 loop spans 15 amino acids. V was trimmed by 3 bases and J by 6 bases, leaving 14 bases between them. CDR3 in DNA: TGTGCCATCAGTGATCAGAGACTTAGAGCCGGGGAGCTGTTTTTT. It specifies CAISDQRLRAGELFF.

The genes are TRBV7-6 and TRBJ2-1; 9 bases agree with TRBD1. The CDR3 has 19 amino acids. From germline, CDR1 is SGHVS and CDR2 FNYEAQ. V trimming: 2 bases; J trimming: 9 bases; junction bases outside the gene matches: 20. The CDR3 DNA is TGTGCCAGCAGCTTAATCCCAGCCGGAATCGGGACAGGGATGGGTGAGCAGTTCTTC. It yields the protein CASSLIPAGIGTGMGEQFF.

This chain joins TRBV6-5 and TRBJ2-7; 8 positions agree with TRBD2. Germline lookup yields CDR1 MNHEY and CDR2 SVGAGI. This CDR3 region has 16 residues. Losses at the gene ends were 0 bases for V and 3 bases for J; bases not matched to a gene: 7. The CDR3 nucleotides read TGTGCCAGCAGTTACTCCCCGGGGGGGGTTGTCTACGAGCAGTACTTC. Protein product: CASSYSPGGVVYEQYF.